Described below is a single T cell receptor beta chain sequence and its context. Its antigen is as yet unknown. The data are from a study of T-cell reconstitution after alpha-beta-depleted transplantation in children. Study-wide results and limits: In patients about two months after transplant, alpha-beta T cells reportedly arose from several hundred expanded graft clones.

Trimming pared 5 bases from V and 3 bases from J, leaving 20 bases between. The CDR3 length is 17 residues. Molecular barcoding with unique molecular identifiers was used for the TCRbeta library. TCRdb fed the PCR reads into MiXCR, producing one record per CDR3 protein. Found here are about a million distinct CDR3 sequences, about 31% of them singletons; the top ten hold over 25%. This TCR came from a boy younger than two who had a stem cell transplant for SCID, so the T cells may come from the graft donor. The chain couples TRBV12-3 or TRBV12-4 to TRBJ2-1; D perhaps matches TRBD2 (6 bases). Sequenced here: PBMCs, mostly from graft donor cells, sampled 360 days after TCRalphabeta/CD19-depleted stem cell transplant. The DNA of the CDR3 is TGTGCCAGCAGTCCAATTCGGGGGAAGTTTATCTACAATGAGCAGTTCTTC. Translating it yields CASSPIRGKFIYNEQFF.